The source of this T cell receptor (beta chain) is a study of shared clonotypes between healthy human individuals (dated by TCRdb to 2020 to 2021). Concerning the study at large: The cohort included a few men and a couple of women between 18 and 49 years of age. Different laboratories and diverse techniques were used to prepare libraries and sequence TCR repertoires, to increase sequencing depth and limit assay-specific biases. Each donor's leukapheresis produced roughly between roughly 0.85 and 9.5 billion PBMCs. Per donor, three plates each were used for CD4 naive and CD4 memory, two for CD8 naive, and one for CD8 memory. Blood TCR repertoires of five healthy adults were deeply sequenced to estimate repertoire size and the extent of clonotype sharing between individuals.

The CDR3, cysteine through phenylalanine, is 14 amino acids long. Left in the record is the CDR3 DNA by itself, 42 bases read in frame from the first base. CDR1 and CDR2 were assigned from the germline V gene as SGHDT and YYEEEE. Between the V and J ends, shortened by 1 base and 2 bases respectively, the junction contains 8 bases. Healthy HIV-negative adults with no recently reported acute infections or vaccinations were included as donors. Only Caucasian adults living in Nashville, Tennessee, USA were represented among the donors. CD4+ T cells were enriched through magnetic negative selection, after which naive cells were positively selected on CD45RA and the remaining negative fraction served as the memory subset. Blood was obtained by leukapheresis, after which PBMCs were separated by Ficoll-Histopaque density gradient centrifugation and cryopreserved in liquid nitrogen vapor phase. Analytical flow cytometry was used to check the purity and quantity of each magnetically sorted T cell population. From each sorted fraction, genomic DNA was isolated and quantified by UV absorbance on a Nanodrop 2000c.

Using the deep immunoSEQ assay, multiplex PCR amplified TCR CDR3 regions from genomic DNA. Extracted genomic DNA from each cell subset was distributed evenly across all wells of several immunoSEQ 96-well plates, and each plate was treated as a replicate. For sorted subsets, about 200 ng genomic DNA, equal to some 30,000 T cell genomes, was loaded into each replicate PCR. The purified libraries were quantified using a Qubit 3.0 fluorometer, sized with a Bioanalyzer 2100, and then quantified again using the KAPA Library Quantification kit. Every immunoSEQ 96-well plate was sequenced on a separate single-read 150-cycle Illumina NextSeq 550 flow cell. In the original analysis: The immunoSEQ output contained only junctional sequences without quality scores, so filtering could not match that applied to full-length reads. To assign V/J genes and CDR3, sequences were annotated using PyIR, a Python wrapper for IgBLAST v1.9, with IMGT germline references. Reads were filtered out if the reads had weak V/J assignments (E-value above 1e-6), no CDR3, stop codons, out-of-frame junctions, or ambiguous translated residues. V3J clonotypes were defined as sequences sharing an identical inferred V gene, J gene, and CDR3 amino acid sequence. To compute the percentage overlap between repertoires, the number of shared unique clonotypes was divided by the size of the smaller repertoire. Richness of each repertoire was evaluated using RTK rarefaction, the Chao1 estimator, and Recon v2.1 estimates of unobserved clonotypes. OLGA was used to compute generation probabilities for all TCRbeta clonotypes that the gDNA method yielded from a few donors. The table comes from immuneACCESS by way of TCRdb, which keeps in-frame sequences with V and J called. Part of the clones is missing from these tables; in studies checked, under half for an unresolved V gene and the rest for unknown reasons. V and J calls and clone size are given by that table; D and trimming were obtained from the DNA. A total of about 680,000 clones appear in this sample, roughly 70% of them only once. The ten top clones hold approximately 2% of the sample.

Details on this clone: Its target antigen remains unknown. One base away there is no much larger clone; base qualities are not given.

Broader findings and caveats from the paper: Higher generation probabilities were observed for clonotypes shared by all four sorted-subset donors than for non-shared clonotypes. Approximately 4.8% of naive CD4, 3.5% of naive CD8, approximately 2.2% of memory CD4, and 0.4% of memory CD8 clonotypes were shared across a handful of donors. Pairwise subsampling indicated that sequencing depth was expected to affect the degree of clonotype sharing among donors. Estimated clonotype richness was generally larger for naive than for memory subsets. Sampling was restricted to blood, and TCR repertoires in tissue are likely to differ from TCR repertoires in blood. The small number of donors limited the genetic and exposure-history diversity represented. Rarefaction of sorted-subset datasets indicated incomplete sequencing despite the large sequencing depth.

Rearrangement joined TRBV5-6 to TRBJ2-3; the D gene is not confidently resolved. This clonotype was sampled from a woman aged 25 to 39 in good health. Sequenced material: memory CD4+ T cells sorted from blood. The sample's cell subset or site label, in plain terms: CD45RA-negative fraction. At the DNA level, the sequence is TGTGCCAGCAGCTTGTCGGGTTCCACAGATACGCAGTATTTT. Its translation is CASSLSGSTDTQYF.